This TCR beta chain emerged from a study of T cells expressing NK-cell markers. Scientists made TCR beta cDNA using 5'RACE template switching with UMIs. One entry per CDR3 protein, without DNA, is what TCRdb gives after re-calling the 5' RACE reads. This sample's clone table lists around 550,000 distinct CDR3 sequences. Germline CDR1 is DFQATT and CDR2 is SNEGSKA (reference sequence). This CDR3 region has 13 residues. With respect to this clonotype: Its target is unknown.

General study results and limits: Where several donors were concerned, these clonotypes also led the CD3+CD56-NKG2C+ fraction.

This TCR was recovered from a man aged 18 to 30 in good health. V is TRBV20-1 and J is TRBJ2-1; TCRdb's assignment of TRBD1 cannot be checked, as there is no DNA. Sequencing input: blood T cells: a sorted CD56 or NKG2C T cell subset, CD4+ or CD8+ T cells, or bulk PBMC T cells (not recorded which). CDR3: CSAPRQGVDEQFF.